The 31 T cell receptor beta chains in this list originate from one sample, sequenced in a study of cytomegalovirus exposure and HLA in healthy donors. This PCR relied on a set of 60 Vbeta primers and 13 Jbeta primers. Sequenced by immunoSEQ multiplex PCR; TCRdb stores in-frame clones only, minus some. The sample includes under 150,000 clones, 60% to 85% of them seen just once. The sample was PBMCs. The receptors shown here come from a woman aged 35 to 49 in good health and CMV-seronegative.

This sequence joins TRBV2 and TRBJ2-1, with 8 bases aligning to TRBD2. J was trimmed by 3 bases and V by 6 bases; bases with no gene match: 19. This CDR3 has 19 amino acids. Germline V gives CDR1 SNHLY, CDR2 FYNNEI. The CDR3 sequence: CASSDPHGTGTRFYNEQFF. Here the CDR3 DNA reads TGTGCCAGCAGCGACCCTCACGGAACCGGGACTAGGTTCTACAATGAGCAGTTCTTC.

This chain connects TRBV2 to TRBJ1-6, with 7 nucleotides matching TRBD1. With V trimmed by 7 bases and J by 8 bases, 8 bases remained unmatched. Germline V gene lookup returns CDR1 SNHLY and CDR2 FYNNEI. CDR3 length equals 14 residues. CDR3 sequence: CASTQRGPDSPLHF. The CDR3, as DNA: TGTGCCAGCACCCAGAGGGGGCCTGATTCACCCCTCCACTTT.

This clone has only one observation. The chain recombines TRBV6-5 with TRBJ2-1; a possible D gene is TRBD2 (6 bases). Trimming cost V 3 bases and J 10 bases, with 7 bases left between them. Looked up from germline, CDR1 is MNHEY and CDR2 is SVGAGI. The CDR3 contains 11 residues. The CDR3 coding sequence is TGTGCCAGCAGTTATGGGGGGGAGCAGTTCTTC. It codes for CASSYGGEQFF.

V usage is TRBV30 and J usage is TRBJ1-5; D remains unclear. CDR1 is GTSNPN, CDR2 SVGIG, per germline (reference sequence). V was shortened by 1 base and J by 5 bases, with 12 bases between the two germline ends. This CDR3 comprises 14 residues. The CDR3 here is CAWSGARYYQPQHF. The DNA for the CDR3 is TGTGCCTGGAGTGGGGCAAGATATTATCAGCCCCAGCATTTT.

This sequence joins TRBV4-2 and TRBJ2-5; 8 positions match TRBD2. The V segment lost 0 bases and the J segment 5 bases; nucleotides outside the gene matches: 8. CDR3 length: 16 amino acids. Looked up from germline, CDR1 is LGHNA and CDR2 is YNFKEQ. This CDR3 reads CASSQDAREGWETQYF. For the CDR3, the DNA is TGTGCCAGCAGCCAAGATGCCCGGGAGGGATGGGAGACCCAGTACTTC.

A single count supports this clone. The rearrangement joins TRBV5-1 to TRBJ1-1, with a tentative D call TRBD1 (5 bases). The CDR3 totals 15 residues. In germline, CDR1 is SGHRS, CDR2 YFSETQ. V was shortened by 5 bases and J by 2 bases, with 16 bases between the two germline ends. The CDR3 nucleotides are TGCGCCAGCAGACACGACGGGGGGGTAAACACTGAAGCTTTCTTT. Translation gives CASRHDGGVNTEAFF.

The chain recombines TRBV28 with TRBJ2-7; 7 bases line up with TRBD1. V was pared by 5 bases and J by 3 bases, with 7 bases of the junction left unmatched. CDR3 length: 14 residues. Germline assignment: CDR1 MDHEN and CDR2 SYDVKM. CDR3: CASSIRQGGYEQYF. In DNA form, the CDR3 reads TGTGCCAGCAGTATCCGACAGGGCGGCTACGAGCAGTACTTC.

The gene calls are TRBV19 and TRBJ1-4; tentative D call: TRBD1 (5 bases). CDR1 and CDR2 from the germline V gene are LNHDA and SQIVND (reference sequence). The CDR3 spans 15 residues. V lost 2 bases, J lost 6 bases, and 13 bases lay in between. This CDR3 reads CASSIRGQLDEKLFF. CDR3 nucleotide sequence: TGTGCCAGTAGTATAAGGGGCCAGCTGGATGAAAAACTGTTTTTT.

This chain joins TRBV7-7 and TRBJ2-5; TRBD2 aligns across 8 bases. Germline values: CDR1 SSHAT, CDR2 FNYEAQ (reference sequence). V dropped 5 bases and J dropped 4; count of bases not matched to a gene: 12. This CDR3 region has 16 residues. Here the CDR3 reads CASSPLLSGIGETQYF. CDR3 DNA: TGTGCCAGCAGCCCGCTACTTAGCGGGATTGGAGAGACCCAGTACTTC.

The table lists this clone with a count of one. The chain joins TRBV13 to TRBJ2-1; a possible D gene is TRBD2 (6 bases). The CDR3 has 14 amino acids. Per the germline V gene, CDR1 is PRHDT and CDR2 is FYEKMQ (reference sequence). The V and J ends lost 5 bases and 4 bases respectively, with 12 bases between them. The chain's CDR3 is CASSRRDLYNEQFF. The CDR3 DNA is TGTGCCAGCAGCCGGAGGGACTTGTACAATGAGCAGTTCTTC.

This rearrangement joins TRBV29-1 to TRBJ1-1; 8 bases line up with TRBD1. The CDR3 is 14 amino acids. Germline-derived CDR1 and CDR2 are SQVTM and ANQGSEA. V was clipped by 4 bases and J by 7 bases; unmatched bases: 11. The CDR3 reads CSVAAVQGEVEAFF. DNA for the CDR3: TGCAGCGTTGCCGCCGTACAGGGGGAGGTTGAAGCTTTCTTT.

The CDR3 nucleotides read TGTGCCAGCAGTCTGAGGAGGGGCTGGGATCAGCCCCAGCATTTT. It codes for CASSLRRGWDQPQHF. The V and J genes are TRBV28 and TRBJ1-5, with D maybe TRBD1 (5 bases). CDR3 length: 15 residues. Germline V gene data show CDR1 as MDHEN and CDR2 as SYDVKM. With 5 bases removed from V and 5 bases from J, the gap between germline ends came to 16 bases.

A few counts support this clone. The chain uses TRBV6-1 and TRBJ2-7; 15 nucleotides line up with TRBD2. Germline loops: CDR1 MNHNS, CDR2 SASEGT. The CDR3 has 15 residues. Trimming at V came to 8 bases and at J to 0 bases, leaving 2 bases not matched to a gene. In DNA, the CDR3 is TGTGCCAGCGGACTAGCGGGAGGGCCCTCCTACGAGCAGTACTTC. Protein product: CASGLAGGPSYEQYF.

V usage is TRBV11-2 and J usage is TRBJ2-7, with D unclear. This CDR3 comprises 12 residues. Germline loops: CDR1 SGHAT, CDR2 FQNNGV. With 3 bases removed from V and 5 bases from J, the gap between germline ends came to 8 bases. The DNA for the CDR3 is TGTGCCAGCAGCTTCCACCGAGACGAGCAGTACTTC. Translation: CASSFHRDEQYF.

This clone came up a few times. The chain is built from TRBV28 and TRBJ1-1; possible D gene TRBD1, 6 bases. Germline V gives CDR1 MDHEN, CDR2 SYDVKM. The CDR3 sequence is 12 residues long. Trimming removed 6 bases at V and 11 bases at J, with 16 bases between. For the CDR3, the DNA is TGTGCCAGCAGCCCCAACAGGGCACGGGCTTTCTTT. Translation: CASSPNRARAFF.

The V call is TRBV19, the J call TRBJ2-7, with 9 bases that match TRBD1. After removal of 1 base from V and 0 bases from J, the junction contained 7 bases not matched to a gene. Per germline, CDR1 LNHDA and CDR2 SQIVND (reference sequence). The CDR3 has 17 amino acids. CDR3 DNA sequence: TGTGCCAGTAGTATAGGGACGGGGACAGGGAGCTCCTACGAGCAGTACTTC. Translated: CASSIGTGTGSSYEQYF. Based on the CDR3 plus reference TRBV19 and TRBJ2-7, the full variable domain is DGGITQSPKYLFRKEGQNVTLSCEQNLNHDAMYWYRQDPGQGLRLIYYSQIVNDFQKGDIAEGYSVSREKKESFPLTVTSAQKNPTAFYLCASSIGTGTGSSYEQYFGPGTRLTVT.

The chain uses TRBV6-5 and TRBJ1-4; 8 nucleotides align to TRBD1. Germline lookup yields CDR1 MNHEY and CDR2 SVGAGI. With V trimmed by 5 bases and J by 8 bases, 10 bases remained unmatched. The CDR3 spans 15 residues. This CDR3 is CASSHGQGPLEKLFF. For the CDR3, the DNA is TGTGCCAGCAGTCACGGACAGGGCCCTTTAGAAAAACTGTTTTTT.

The chain links TRBV28 to TRBJ2-5; 11 bases fit TRBD2. The ends lost 5 bases at V and 13 bases at J; junction bases unmatched: 24. This CDR3 spans 18 amino acids. The germline V gene has CDR1 MDHEN and CDR2 SYDVKM. The CDR3 loop reads CASSPPPGTSGLIRLGYF. The CDR3 DNA sequence: TGTGCCAGCAGTCCACCCCCCGGGACTAGCGGTCTCATCAGGTTAGGGTACTTC.

Details on this clone: Sequence at one end of the junction differs from germline and may be a read error. The rearrangement joins TRBV7-9 to TRBJ2-1, with 8 bases aligning to TRBD1. The length of the CDR3 is 14 residues. From germline, CDR1 is SEHNR and CDR2 FQNEAQ (reference sequence). CDR3 region: CSSSQGAAYNEQFF. The DNA for the CDR3 is TGTTCCAGCAGCCAGGGGGCAGCCTACAATGAGCAGTTCTTC.

Concerning this clone itself: One junction end disagrees with the germline gene, perhaps due to a read error. The genes are TRBV6-5 and TRBJ1-5; 7 positions match TRBD1. Germline V gene lookup returns CDR1 MNHEY and CDR2 SVGAGI. The length of the CDR3 is 15 residues. The CDR3 sequence is CASRRQGLSNRPQHF. CDR3 in DNA: TGTGCCAGCAGGCGACAGGGTTTGAGCAATCGGCCCCAGCATTTT.

The rearrangement joins TRBV11-3 to TRBJ2-1, with TRBD2 matching over 7 bases. Germline assignment: CDR1 SGHNT and CDR2 YENEEA. Trimming removed 2 bases from V and 5 bases from J; junction bases left unmatched: 9. The CDR3 has 16 amino acids. The CDR3 nucleotides read TGTGCCAGCAGCTTAAAAGAGGGAGGGCTCGACAATGAGCAGTTCTTC. This gives the protein CASSLKEGGLDNEQFF.

CDR3 coding DNA: TGTGCCAGCACGGAACAGGTTTTTAATTCACCCCTCCACTTT. This gives the protein CASTEQVFNSPLHF. The rearrangement links TRBV28 to TRBJ1-6; D is possibly TRBD1 (5 bases). Trimming took off 7 bases at V and 6 bases at J, with 13 bases between the two ends. Germline V gene data show CDR1 as MDHEN and CDR2 as SYDVKM. CDR3 length: 14 residues.

The rearrangement links TRBV5-1 to TRBJ2-7; no clear D gene. Germline CDR1 reads SGHRS; CDR2 reads YFSETQ. Trimming cost V 2 bases and J 6 bases, with 9 bases left between them. The CDR3 runs to 12 residues. This CDR3 is CASSFSETEQYF. The CDR3 DNA sequence: TGCGCCAGCAGCTTCTCAGAAACCGAGCAGTACTTC.

The chain has TRBV28 and TRBJ2-7; TRBD1 matches 7 bases. The CDR3 contains 14 residues. Unmatched junction bases numbered 2, after V lost 1 base and J lost 2 bases. From germline, CDR1 is MDHEN and CDR2 SYDVKM. This CDR3 is CASSLLDRAYEQYF. The CDR3 coding sequence is TGTGCCAGCAGTTTATTAGACAGGGCCTACGAGCAGTACTTC.

The gene calls are TRBV19 and TRBJ2-5; 9 bases map to TRBD1. Trimming took 8 bases from V and 2 from J; bases not matched to a gene: 6. CDR3 length: 14 residues. Looked up from germline, CDR1 is LNHDA and CDR2 is SQIVND (reference sequence). The DNA of the CDR3 is TGTGCCAGTTCCGGGACAGGGCGACAAGAGACCCAGTACTTC. Its protein product is CASSGTGRQETQYF. Variable domain in full (rest from reference TRBV19 and TRBJ2-5): DGGITQSPKYLFRKEGQNVTLSCEQNLNHDAMYWYRQDPGQGLRLIYYSQIVNDFQKGDIAEGYSVSREKKESFPLTVTSAQKNPTAFYLCASSGTGRQETQYFGPGTRLLVL.

This rearrangement joins TRBV30 to TRBJ2-1; D ambiguous. Germline CDR1 GTSNPN, CDR2 SVGIG (reference sequence). V was trimmed by 0 bases and J by 8 bases, leaving 11 bases between them. The CDR3 totals 13 residues. Written as DNA, the CDR3 is TGTGCCTGGAGTGTTAACTCTGTGGATGAGCAGTTCTTC. Its protein product is CAWSVNSVDEQFF.

J is TRBJ2-7 and V is TRBV10-3; weak D call: TRBD1 (7 bases). Germline values: CDR1 ENHRY, CDR2 SYGVKD. V was clipped by 7 bases and J by 2 bases, with 15 bases between them. The CDR3 extends over 14 amino acids. CDR3 coding DNA: TGTGCCATCAACAAGACAGGGAGGCCCTACGAGCAGTACTTC. This encodes CAINKTGRPYEQYF.

CDR3 nucleotides: TGTGCCAGCAGCCCCGGGGAGGAGACCCAGTACTTC. As protein: CASSPGEETQYF. The chain couples TRBV27 to TRBJ2-5, with D tentatively TRBD2 (5 bases). The CDR3 totals 12 residues. Germline lookup yields CDR1 MNHEY and CDR2 SMNVEV (reference sequence). V lost 6 bases to trimming and J lost 5 bases, with 10 bases between them.

This chain uses TRBV6-1 with TRBJ1-1, with D hard to call. The V gene's germline CDR1 is MNHNS and CDR2 SASEGT. V dropped 4 bases and J dropped 4 bases, with 10 bases sitting between them. The CDR3 consists of 13 residues. CDR3 nucleotides: TGTGCCAGCAGTGGGTCACAAAGCACTGAAGCTTTCTTT. Its translation is CASSGSQSTEAFF.

This clone has only one observation. The rearrangement uses TRBV30 and TRBJ2-5; a possible D gene is TRBD2 (5 bases). This CDR3 is built from 14 residues. The V gene lost 4 bases and the J gene lost 6 bases, with 18 bases spanning the gap. Germline CDR1 is GTSNPN and CDR2 is SVGIG (reference sequence). The CDR3 nucleotides are TGTGCCTGGAATGTAGGCCGGAGGCTAAAGACCCAGTACTTC. Its translation is CAWNVGRRLKTQYF.

V usage is TRBV7-8 and J usage is TRBJ2-5, with TRBD2 as a possible D gene (5 bases). V gave up 4 bases and J gave up 1 base, with 19 bases separating them. Germline assignment: CDR1 SGHVS and CDR2 FQNEAQ. CDR3 length: 17 residues. The CDR3 protein is CASSSTGLSVRQETQYF. CDR3 DNA: TGTGCCAGCAGCTCAACCGGGCTTAGCGTCCGCCAAGAGACCCAGTACTTC.